This T cell receptor (beta chain) was recorded in a study of shared clonotypes between healthy human individuals. Donation came from healthy HIV-negative adults that had no recent acute infections or vaccinations. Only Caucasian adults living in Nashville, Tennessee served as donors. In regard to this clone: The antigen is undetermined.

The CDR3 contains 14 residues. Germline V gives CDR1 MNHNS, CDR2 SASEGT. V shed 5 bases and J 4 bases; nucleotides not matched to a gene: 3. TCRdb keeps only in-frame clones here, not all; method: immunoSEQ multiplex PCR. Here the sample spans roughly 2.5 million clones, about 92% being singletons. Study outcomes and limitations: Clonotype sharing across a few donors was observed for about 4.8% of naive CD4 clonotypes. Sampling involved blood alone; tissue repertoires likely differ.

The TCR was taken from a man between 18 and 35 years old in good health. What was sequenced was naive CD4+ T cells sorted from blood. Subset in this sample: CD45RA+ positively selected. The V gene is TRBV6-1, the J gene TRBJ2-3; the match to TRBD2 covers 10 bases. DNA of the CDR3: TGTGCCAGCAGTACTAGCGGGACGTCAGATACGCAGTATTTT. This translates into CASSTSGTSDTQYF.